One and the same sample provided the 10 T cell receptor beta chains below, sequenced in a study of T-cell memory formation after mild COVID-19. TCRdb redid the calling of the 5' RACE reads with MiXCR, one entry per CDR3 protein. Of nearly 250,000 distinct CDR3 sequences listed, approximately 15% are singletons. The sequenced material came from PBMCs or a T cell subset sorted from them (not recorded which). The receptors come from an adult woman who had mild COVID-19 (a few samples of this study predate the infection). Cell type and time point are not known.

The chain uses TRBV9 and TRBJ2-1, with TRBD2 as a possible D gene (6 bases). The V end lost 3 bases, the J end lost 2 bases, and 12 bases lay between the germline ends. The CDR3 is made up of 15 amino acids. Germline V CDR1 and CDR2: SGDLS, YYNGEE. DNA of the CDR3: TGTGCCAGCAGCGCGGAAGGCGGGGCCTACAATGAGCAGTTCTTC. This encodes CASSAEGGAYNEQFF.

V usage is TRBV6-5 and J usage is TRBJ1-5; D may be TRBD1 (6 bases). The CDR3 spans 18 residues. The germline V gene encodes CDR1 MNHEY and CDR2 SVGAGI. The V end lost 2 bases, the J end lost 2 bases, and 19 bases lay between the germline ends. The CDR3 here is CASSYSSRGGVGNQPQHF. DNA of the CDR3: TGTGCCAGCAGTTACAGTTCCAGGGGAGGAGTAGGCAATCAGCCCCAGCATTTT.

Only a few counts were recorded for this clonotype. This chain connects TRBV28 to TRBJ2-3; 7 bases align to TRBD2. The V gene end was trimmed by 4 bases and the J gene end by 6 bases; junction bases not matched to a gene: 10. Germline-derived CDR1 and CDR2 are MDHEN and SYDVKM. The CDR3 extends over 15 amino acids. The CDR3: CASSSGGTSLDTQYF. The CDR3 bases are TGTGCCAGCAGTTCGGGGGGTACTTCTCTGGATACGCAGTATTTT.

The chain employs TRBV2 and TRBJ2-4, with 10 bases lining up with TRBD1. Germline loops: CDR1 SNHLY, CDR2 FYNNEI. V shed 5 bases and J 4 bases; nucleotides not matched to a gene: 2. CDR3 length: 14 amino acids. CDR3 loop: CASSSGQGKNIQYF. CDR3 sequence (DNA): TGTGCCAGCAGTTCGGGACAGGGGAAAAACATTCAGTACTTC. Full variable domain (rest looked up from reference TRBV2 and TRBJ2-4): EPEVTQTPSHQVTQMGQEVILRCVPISNHLYFYWYRQILGQKVEFLVSFYNNEISEKSEIFDDQFSVERPDGSNFTLKIRSTKLEDSAMYFCASSSGQGKNIQYFGAGTRLSVL.

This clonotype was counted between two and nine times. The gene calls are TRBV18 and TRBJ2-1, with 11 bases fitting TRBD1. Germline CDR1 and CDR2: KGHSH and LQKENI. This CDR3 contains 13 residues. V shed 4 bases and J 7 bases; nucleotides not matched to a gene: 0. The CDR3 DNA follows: TGTGCCAGCTCACGGGACAGGGGGAATGAGCAGTTCTTC. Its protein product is CASSRDRGNEQFF.

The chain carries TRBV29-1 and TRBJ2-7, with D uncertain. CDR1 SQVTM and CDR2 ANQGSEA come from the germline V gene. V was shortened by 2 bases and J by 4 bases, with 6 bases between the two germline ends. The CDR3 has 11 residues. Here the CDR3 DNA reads TGCAGCGTTGAAAAAATATACGAGCAGTACTTC. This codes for CSVEKIYEQYF.

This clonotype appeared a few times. The CDR3 reads CASCFRGKETQYF. The CDR3 region has the DNA TGTGCCAGCTGCTTCAGGGGAAAAGAGACCCAGTACTTC. The V and J genes are TRBV12-3 or TRBV12-4 and TRBJ2-5; a weak D match, TRBD1 (6 bases). The CDR3 covers 13 residues. Trimming removed 8 bases from V and 3 bases from J, with 13 bases in between.

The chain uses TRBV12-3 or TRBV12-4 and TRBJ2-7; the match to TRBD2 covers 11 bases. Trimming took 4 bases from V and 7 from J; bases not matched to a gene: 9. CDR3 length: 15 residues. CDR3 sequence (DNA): TGTGCCAGCAGTTCACTAGCGGGGGTTGTAGGGGAGCAGTACTTC. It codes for CASSSLAGVVGEQYF.

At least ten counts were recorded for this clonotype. This CDR3 reads CASSVRQGNNEQFF. The CDR3 nucleotides read TGTGCCAGCAGTGTCAGACAGGGCAACAATGAGCAGTTCTTC. V gene TRBV2 combines with J gene TRBJ2-1, with 7 positions matching TRBD1. CDR1 is SNHLY and CDR2 is FYNNEI in the germline V gene. Germline trimming cut 4 bases from V and 5 bases from J; bases unmatched to any gene: 5. The CDR3 runs 14 residues.

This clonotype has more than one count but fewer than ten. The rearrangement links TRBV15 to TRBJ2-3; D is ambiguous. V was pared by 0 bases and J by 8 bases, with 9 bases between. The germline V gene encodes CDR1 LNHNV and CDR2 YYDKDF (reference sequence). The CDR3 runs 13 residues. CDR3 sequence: CATSRELGVTQYF. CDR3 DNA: TGTGCCACCAGCAGAGAACTGGGTGTTACGCAGTATTTT. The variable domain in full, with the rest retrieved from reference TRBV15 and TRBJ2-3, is DAMVIQNPRYQVTQFGKPVTLSCSQTLNHNVMYWYQQKSSQAPKLLFHYYDKDFNNEADTPDNFQSRRPNTSFCFLDIRSPGLGDTAMYLCATSRELGVTQYFGPGTRLTVL.